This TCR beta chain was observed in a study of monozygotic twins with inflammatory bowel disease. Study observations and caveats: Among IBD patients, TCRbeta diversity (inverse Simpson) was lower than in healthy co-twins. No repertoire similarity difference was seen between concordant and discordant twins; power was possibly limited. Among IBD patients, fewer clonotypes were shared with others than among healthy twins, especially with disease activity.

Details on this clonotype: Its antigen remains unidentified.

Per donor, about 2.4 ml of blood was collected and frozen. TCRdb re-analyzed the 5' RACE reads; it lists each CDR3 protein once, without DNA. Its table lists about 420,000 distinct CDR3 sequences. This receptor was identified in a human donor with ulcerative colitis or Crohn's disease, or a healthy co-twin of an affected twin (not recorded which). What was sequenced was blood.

The CDR3 protein is CASTRGGVTGELFF. The genes are TRBV19 and TRBJ2-2; TCRdb's D gene call, TRBD1, goes unchecked for lack of DNA. Germline CDR1 is LNHDA and CDR2 is SQIVND (reference sequence). The CDR3 spans 14 residues.